Listed here are 9 T cell receptor beta chains from one sample, sequenced in a study of T cells after yellow fever vaccination. TCRdb recomputed calls from the 5' RACE reads with MiXCR, one row per CDR3 protein. Among roughly 350,000 distinct CDR3 sequences listed, 4.1% were seen once. Material: PBMCs, obtained 5 days after the yellow fever booster vaccination. The receptors were gathered from a man aged 18 to 30 who received the YFV17D yellow fever vaccine.

This clonotype was picked up many times. The V call is TRBV5-1, the J call TRBJ2-3, with 11 nucleotides matching TRBD2. After removal of 5 bases from V and 4 bases from J, the junction contained 6 bases not matched to a gene. The CDR3 loop spans 15 amino acids. Germline V gives CDR1 SGHRS, CDR2 YFSETQ. CDR3 bases: TGCGCCAGCAGAGATGGGACTAGCGGCCCAGATACGCAGTATTTT. Its protein is CASRDGTSGPDTQYF.

This clonotype came up a few times. This chain uses TRBV15 with TRBJ1-1; no clear D gene. V lost 1 base to trimming and J lost 3 bases, with 6 bases between them. Germline V CDR1 and CDR2: LNHNV, YYDKDF (reference sequence). This CDR3 region has 13 residues. Here the CDR3 reads CATSRGTDTEAFF. In DNA, the CDR3 is TGTGCCACCAGCAGAGGAACAGACACTGAAGCTTTCTTT.

The rearrangement links TRBV2 to TRBJ1-6; no definite D call. Germline V gives CDR1 SNHLY, CDR2 FYNNEI. V was pared by 5 bases and J by 10 bases, with 15 bases between. The CDR3 extends over 14 amino acids. The DNA of the CDR3 is TGTGCCAGCAGTTTAACCAGTTGGGAGTCACCCCTCCACTTT. This translates into CASSLTSWESPLHF.

This clonotype was counted ten times or more. V usage is TRBV24-1 and J usage is TRBJ1-2; D may be TRBD1 (6 bases). From germline, CDR1 is KGHDR and CDR2 SFDVKD. Trimming cost V 11 bases and J 4 bases, with 13 bases left between them. The length of the CDR3 is 12 residues. The CDR3 DNA reads TGTGCCATCGGGGGGGGCCCCTATGGCTACACCTTC. Its translation is CAIGGGPYGYTF.

The CDR3 DNA follows: TGTGCCAGCCGTACAGGCGGAACCTACAATGAGCAGTTCTTC. Translation: CASRTGGTYNEQFF. The gene calls are TRBV12-3 or TRBV12-4 and TRBJ2-1; the D gene is possibly TRBD1 (5 bases). Trimming pared 8 bases from V and 2 bases from J, leaving 13 bases between. This CDR3 is 14 amino acids long.

The rearrangement joins TRBV5-4 to TRBJ1-1; TRBD1 aligns across 9 bases. Germline CDR1 is SGHNT and CDR2 is YYREEE (reference sequence). Unmatched junction bases numbered 7, after V lost 4 bases and J lost 6 bases. The CDR3 is 14 residues long. Here the CDR3 DNA reads TGTGCCAGCAGCCGCCGGGACAGGGATGCTGAAGCTTTCTTT. As protein: CASSRRDRDAEAFF.

Only a few counts were recorded for this clonotype. The chain recombines TRBV18 with TRBJ2-3; weak D call: TRBD1 (6 bases). V was trimmed by 2 bases and J by 2 bases, leaving 17 bases between them. The germline V gene encodes CDR1 KGHSH and CDR2 LQKENI. The CDR3 loop spans 17 amino acids. The CDR3 DNA follows: TGTGCCAGCTCACCAGAGATGGGCAGGGGACCCACAGATACGCAGTATTTT. It translates to CASSPEMGRGPTDTQYF.

The table lists this clonotype with a few counts. V is TRBV7-2 and J is TRBJ2-5; 11 nucleotides agree with TRBD2. V lost 3 bases, J lost 2 bases, and 5 bases stayed unmatched. Germline CDR1 is SGHTA and CDR2 is FQGNSA. The CDR3 has 16 amino acids. CDR3 sequence: CASSFWSSGGQETQYF. CDR3 DNA sequence: TGTGCCAGCAGCTTCTGGTCTAGCGGGGGGCAAGAGACCCAGTACTTC.

This clonotype was seen ten or more times. V gene TRBV6-5 combines with J gene TRBJ1-6; unclear D gene. CDR3 length: 15 residues. Germline assignment: CDR1 MNHEY and CDR2 SVGAGI. Trimming took off 0 bases at V and 10 bases at J, with 13 bases between the two ends. This CDR3 reads CASSYSGYPGSPLHF. CDR3 nucleotides: TGTGCCAGCAGTTACTCCGGATACCCGGGATCACCCCTCCACTTT.